This paragraph covers one TCR beta chain sequence. This clonotype was counted many times. Its antigen is not yet known. No base quality values were provided; no much bigger clone lies one nucleotide off. Receptor amplification or capture employed 5' RACE. TCR libraries were built from RNA with the SMARTer Human TCR a/b Profiling Kit, capturing full V(D)J regions of both alpha and beta chains. After amplification, the libraries were purified with AMPure XP beads and validated using the DNA 1000 Kit on an Agilent 2100 Bioanalyzer. The libraries were sequenced on an Illumina MiSeq using the 600-cycle v3 reagent kit, which produced 2 x 300 bp paired-end reads. Turning to the authors' computational methods: Reads were processed with MiXCR and VDJTools; non-productive clonotypes were removed and clonotypes were collapsed by CDR3 amino acid sequence before frequencies were recalculated. CDR3 sequences were matched against the McPAS-TCR database allowing a Levenshtein distance of 1, and UpSet plots were made in R with UpSetR. TCRdb redid the processing of the public reads, applying fastp at Q25 and MiXCR, and retained in-frame beta chains. Rows matching on CDR3 protein sequence are summarized as one entry with the most common DNA and genes. Here the V and J calls rest on TCRdb's processing, not on the authors' analysis. The sample yields 1,500 to 2,000 distinct CDR3 sequences; 14% to 15% were counted once. The leading ten clones occupy about 29% of the sample.

These data belong to a study of Epstein–Barr virus B cells in breast cancer (dated by TCRdb to the early 2020s). For the wider study: Control T cells were grown by the rapid expansion method using irradiated PBMC feeders, soluble OKT3 and IL-2 roughly 220 U/ml, and were harvested roughly 10-13 days after stimulation. A single-patient case report examined whether EBV+ B cells infiltrating the tumor shape the T-cell receptor repertoire in triple-negative breast cancer.

Overall results and qualifications from the work: All data were obtained from a single patient, described as a first proof of concept, and generalization is therefore limited.

RNA from about 9.8e4 to 1.1e6 cultured T cells was extracted using RNeasy Micro or Mini kits with on-column DNase digestion, and the RNA was checked on an Agilent 2100 Bioanalyzer. The receptor comes from a woman between 40 and 50 years old with triple-negative breast cancer. Sequencing was performed on tumor-infiltrating lymphocytes expanded in culture.

CDR3 sequence: CASSLVLAREKLFF. At the DNA level, the sequence is TGTGCCAGCAGCTTAGTCTTGGCCCGTGAAAAACTGTTTTTT. The rearrangement joined TRBV7-2 to TRBJ1-4, with the D segment identity uncertain. CDR1 SGHTA and CDR2 FQGNSA are derived from the germline V gene. The CDR3, from cysteine to phenylalanine, totals 14 residues. Only the CDR3 DNA is retained, 42 bases long and in frame from the first base. V is shortened by 1 base, J by 7 bases, and the region joining them spans 10 bases.